The 21 T cell receptor beta chains below all came from one sample that was sequenced in a study of T-cell reconstitution after alpha-beta-depleted transplantation in children. Unique molecular identifiers were incorporated when the TCRbeta library was constructed. TCRdb used MiXCR to reprocess the PCR reads, holding one entry per CDR3 protein. The sample records 670,000 or so distinct CDR3 sequences, about 12% being singletons. The specimen comprised PBMCs, sampled before TCRalphabeta/CD19-depleted stem cell transplant. The receptors were gathered from a girl aged 2 to 9 with congenital amegakaryocytic thrombocytopenia, due to receive a stem cell transplant.

The chain recombines TRBV15 with TRBJ2-7, with unresolved D. The V end lost 5 bases, the J end lost 4 bases, and 18 bases lay between the germline ends. The CDR3 has 15 amino acids. Germline loops: CDR1 LNHNV, CDR2 YYDKDF (reference sequence). The CDR3 reads CATSGDSPHPYEQYF. In DNA form, the CDR3 reads TGTGCCACCAGCGGCGACTCCCCTCACCCATACGAGCAGTACTTC.

In this sample, this clonotype turned up a few times. V gene TRBV5-5 combines with J gene TRBJ2-7; 9 nucleotides align to TRBD2. V dropped 1 base and J dropped 5; count of bases not matched to a gene: 4. Germline CDR1 reads SGHKS; CDR2 reads YYEKEE (reference sequence). There are 14 residues in the CDR3. The CDR3 DNA is TGTGCCAGCAGCTTGAGCGGGAGGAGGGACGAGCAGTACTTC. It specifies CASSLSGRRDEQYF.

V is TRBV5-1 and J is TRBJ2-3; D uncertain. Germline assignment: CDR1 SGHRS and CDR2 YFSETQ. This CDR3 has 13 amino acids. V was trimmed by 0 bases and J by 5 bases, leaving 7 bases between them. CDR3 sequence reads: CASSLVWGDTQYF. The CDR3 nucleotides read TGCGCCAGCAGCTTGGTTTGGGGAGATACGCAGTATTTT.

This clonotype has a count of ten or more. This chain links TRBV10-2 with TRBJ1-5; perhaps TRBD1 as D (5 bases). The CDR3 consists of 14 residues. Between the trimmed V and J ends, which lost 0 bases and 4 bases, there was a span of 7 bases. Germline V lookup: CDR1 WSHSY, CDR2 SAAADI. The CDR3 DNA is TGCGCCAGCAGTGAGTCGGGGGAAAATCAGCCCCAGCATTTT. The encoded protein is CASSESGENQPQHF.

J is TRBJ2-1 and V is TRBV30; D gene ambiguous. CDR1 GTSNPN and CDR2 SVGIG come from the germline V gene (reference sequence). Trimming took off 0 bases at V and 9 bases at J, with 9 bases between the two ends. The CDR3 length is 12 residues. The CDR3 region is CAWSVRPLEQFF. The DNA of the CDR3 is TGTGCCTGGAGTGTCCGGCCGCTTGAGCAGTTCTTC.

This clonotype was detected many times. This chain joins TRBV20-1 and TRBJ2-7, with 8 bases that match TRBD2. V gave up 6 bases and J gave up 0 bases; unmatched junction bases: 13. Germline V CDR1 and CDR2: DFQATT, SNEGSKA (reference sequence). The CDR3 length is 16 residues. CDR3 in DNA: TGCAGTGCAGATTCCTCAGAGCGGGGGAGCTCCTACGAGCAGTACTTC. Amino acid sequence: CSADSSERGSSYEQYF.

This clonotype was recorded many times. V gene TRBV7-9 combines with J gene TRBJ2-1; TRBD2 might be the D (5 bases). Germline V gene data show CDR1 as SEHNR and CDR2 as FQNEAQ (reference sequence). Trimming cost V 3 bases and J 7 bases, with 19 bases left between them. The CDR3 extends over 16 amino acids. Written as DNA, the CDR3 is TGTGCCAGCAGCTTTCTAGCCGGAACTAACATAAATGAGCAGTTCTTC. It specifies CASSFLAGTNINEQFF.

In its sample, this clonotype was seen many times. The gene calls are TRBV20-1 and TRBJ1-1; 8 bases align to TRBD1. Germline CDR1 is DFQATT and CDR2 is SNEGSKA (reference sequence). This CDR3 comprises 12 residues. V lost 6 bases and J lost 6; bases outside the gene matches: 6. The CDR3 protein is CSASDRGSEAFF. CDR3 nucleotides: TGCAGTGCCTCCGACAGGGGCTCTGAAGCTTTCTTT.

This clonotype was counted ten times or more. This chain uses TRBV20-1 with TRBJ2-7; 8 nucleotides line up with TRBD2. Germline CDR1 DFQATT, CDR2 SNEGSKA (reference sequence). This CDR3 spans 16 amino acids. The junction had 12 bases not matched to a gene; V was cut back by 3 bases and J by 2 bases. The DNA for the CDR3 is TGCAGTGCTAGTGCTCTAGCGGGCCTGGGGACCTACGAGCAGTACTTC. It is translated as CSASALAGLGTYEQYF.

The J gene is TRBJ2-1, the V gene TRBV7-6, with TRBD2 identical over 11 bases. The CDR3 spans 16 residues. Looked up from germline, CDR1 is SGHVS and CDR2 is FNYEAQ. V dropped 3 bases and J dropped 2; count of bases not matched to a gene: 3. As DNA, the CDR3 is TGTGCCAGCAGCTTCCTAGCGGGAGGTCCCTACAATGAGCAGTTCTTC. This codes for CASSFLAGGPYNEQFF.

This clonotype was seen at least ten times. This rearrangement joins TRBV29-1 to TRBJ2-3; the D gene is possibly TRBD1 (5 bases). Germline assignment: CDR1 SQVTM and CDR2 ANQGSEA. The V and J ends lost 7 bases and 5 bases respectively, with 13 bases between them. The CDR3 is 12 residues long. The CDR3 coding sequence is TGCAGCGCCTCGCAGGGTCGAGATACGCAGTATTTT. Translated: CSASQGRDTQYF.

The CDR3 DNA sequence: TGTGCCAGCAGTTTAGGGAGTAGCGGTGAGCAGTTCTTC. This codes for CASSLGSSGEQFF. The rearrangement uses TRBV12-3 or TRBV12-4 and TRBJ2-1; D may be TRBD2 (6 bases). The CDR3 has 13 amino acids. Trimming shortened V by 1 base and J by 9 bases, and 10 bases separated the two germline ends.

This clonotype occurred many times. The rearrangement links TRBV28 to TRBJ2-3; no clear D. CDR1 is MDHEN, CDR2 SYDVKM, per germline. This CDR3 has 14 amino acids. The V and J ends lost 2 bases and 6 bases respectively, with 12 bases between them. CDR3 nucleotides: TGTGCCAGCAGTTTAGGCACTATCAAGGATACGCAGTATTTT. Protein: CASSLGTIKDTQYF. The whole variable domain, remainder taken from reference TRBV28 and TRBJ2-3, is DVKVTQSSRYLVKRTGEKVFLECVQDMDHENMFWYRQDPGLGLRLIYFSYDVKMKEKGDIPEGYSVSREKKERFSLILESASTNQTSMYLCASSLGTIKDTQYFGPGTRLTVL.

The chain joins TRBV7-2 to TRBJ2-2; D gene uncertain. Germline assignment: CDR1 SGHTA and CDR2 FQGNSA. Deletions cut 1 base from V and 2 bases from J, with 8 bases between. The CDR3 runs 15 residues. The CDR3 region is CASSLVRANTGELFF. In DNA form, the CDR3 reads TGTGCCAGCAGCTTAGTCCGAGCCAACACCGGGGAGCTGTTTTTT. Filled out from reference TRBV7-2 and TRBJ2-2, the complete variable domain reads GAGVSQSPSNKVTEKGKDVELRCDPISGHTALYWYRQSLGQGLEFLIYFQGNSAPDKSGLPSDRFSAERTGGSVSTLTIQRTQQEDSAVYLCASSLVRANTGELFFGEGSRLTVL.

The rearrangement joins TRBV20-1 to TRBJ2-1; 11 nucleotides line up with TRBD2. The germline V gene has CDR1 DFQATT and CDR2 SNEGSKA (reference sequence). The V gene end was trimmed by 0 bases and the J gene end by 9 bases; junction bases not matched to a gene: 7. The CDR3 totals 15 residues. CDR3 protein: CSARDLTSGSIEQFF. The DNA for the CDR3 is TGCAGTGCTAGAGATTTAACTAGCGGGAGTATTGAGCAGTTCTTC.

This clonotype was counted many times. The chain links TRBV5-1 to TRBJ2-7, with 8 bases matching TRBD1. The CDR3 is 15 amino acids. Germline CDR1 SGHRS, CDR2 YFSETQ. V shed 3 bases, J shed 1 base, and the junction held 6 bases outside the gene matches. The CDR3 DNA is TGCGCCAGCAGCTCAGGACAGGGCCCATCCTACGAGCAGTACTTC. Amino acid sequence: CASSSGQGPSYEQYF.

On this clonotype itself: An end of the junction does not agree with germline; a read error may underlie this. J is TRBJ2-1 and V is TRBV10-3, with 10 bases that match TRBD2. CDR3 length equals 13 residues. Germline CDR1 and CDR2: ENHRY and SYGVKD. Written as DNA, the CDR3 is TGTGCCATCTCCGGACTAGCGGCAAATGCGCAGTTCTTC. Translating gives CAISGLAANAQFF.

This clonotype was found many times. The chain has TRBV6-1 and TRBJ1-2, with TRBD1 as a possible D gene (6 bases). The germline V and J ends were trimmed by 2 bases and 6 bases, with 10 bases remaining between them. Germline V gives CDR1 MNHNS, CDR2 SASEGT. The CDR3 covers 13 residues. CDR3 nucleotides: TGTGCCAGCAGTGAAACAGGGAGGGATGGCTACACCTTC. Residues: CASSETGRDGYTF.

This clonotype was seen ten or more times. The chain joins TRBV28 to TRBJ2-1; D not resolved. The V gene lost 7 bases and the J gene lost 2 bases, with 15 bases spanning the gap. The CDR3 spans 15 residues. Germline-derived CDR1 and CDR2 are MDHEN and SYDVKM. CDR3 residues: CASIKENGAYNEQFF. For the CDR3, the DNA is TGTGCCAGCATTAAGGAGAATGGAGCCTACAATGAGCAGTTCTTC. Combining the CDR3 with reference TRBV28 and TRBJ2-1 gives the whole variable domain DVKVTQSSRYLVKRTGEKVFLECVQDMDHENMFWYRQDPGLGLRLIYFSYDVKMKEKGDIPEGYSVSREKKERFSLILESASTNQTSMYLCASIKENGAYNEQFFGPGTRLTVL.

This clonotype turned up a few times. The chain carries TRBV18 and TRBJ2-1, with TRBD2 identical over 7 bases. The V gene end was trimmed by 0 bases and the J gene end by 4 bases; junction bases not matched to a gene: 6. The CDR3 is made up of 16 amino acids. Per germline, CDR1 KGHSH and CDR2 LQKENI. CDR3 in amino acids: CASSPPSGTGYNEQFF. CDR3 coding DNA: TGTGCCAGCTCACCACCCAGCGGGACGGGGTACAATGAGCAGTTCTTC.

Regarding this clonotype: Possible read error: a much larger clone is one base away. The rearrangement links TRBV12-3 or TRBV12-4 to TRBJ2-3; D is possibly TRBD2 (5 bases). The CDR3 contains 14 residues. This CDR3 reads CASSPGVVSDAQYF. CDR3 DNA sequence: TGTGCCAGCAGTCCCGGGGTAGTATCAGATGCGCAGTATTTT.